This TCR beta chain was profiled in a study of T cell repertoires in cytomegalovirus infection. In the study overall: Indications came from public TCR beta signatures; they pointed to CMV infection and to a matching HLA type. Broader study findings: CMV-specific HLA-C-restricted TCR beta clonotypes dominated the ex vivo response. Of the TCR beta families, the public ones yielded a cumulative frequency that identified carriers of CMV plus the relevant HLA.

The length of the CDR3 is 16 residues. Germline assignment: CDR1 SGHTA and CDR2 FQGNSA. J was trimmed by 4 bases and V by 2 bases; bases with no gene match: 6. TCRdb re-analysed the reads in MiXCR, keeping a single row per CDR3 protein. The sample lists about 260,000 distinct CDR3 sequences; roughly 13% were seen once. Points on this clonotype: Antigen: not known.

Material for sequencing was PBMCs. The V and J genes are TRBV7-2 and TRBJ2-7, with 12 bases identical to TRBD2. The TCR was taken from a human donor in good health (CMV status not recorded). Some clones in this sample may be carry-over from other donors' samples. The CDR3 loop reads CASSLKTSGRMYEQYF. In nucleotides, the CDR3 is TGTGCCAGCAGCTTAAAGACTAGCGGGAGAATGTACGAGCAGTACTTC.